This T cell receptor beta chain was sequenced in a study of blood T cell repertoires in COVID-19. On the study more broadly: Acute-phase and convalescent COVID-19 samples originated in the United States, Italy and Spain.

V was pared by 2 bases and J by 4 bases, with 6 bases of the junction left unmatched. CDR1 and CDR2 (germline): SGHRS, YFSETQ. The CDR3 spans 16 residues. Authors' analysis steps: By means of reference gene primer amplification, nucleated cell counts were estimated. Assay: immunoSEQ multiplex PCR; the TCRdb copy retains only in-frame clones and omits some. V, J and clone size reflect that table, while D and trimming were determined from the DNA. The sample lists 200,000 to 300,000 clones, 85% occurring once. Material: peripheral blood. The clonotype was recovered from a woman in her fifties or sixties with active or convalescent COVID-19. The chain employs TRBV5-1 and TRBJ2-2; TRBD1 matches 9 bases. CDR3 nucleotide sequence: TGCGCCAGCAGCTTTGGGGACAGGGCGGGCACCGGGGAGCTGTTTTTT. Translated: CASSFGDRAGTGELFF.